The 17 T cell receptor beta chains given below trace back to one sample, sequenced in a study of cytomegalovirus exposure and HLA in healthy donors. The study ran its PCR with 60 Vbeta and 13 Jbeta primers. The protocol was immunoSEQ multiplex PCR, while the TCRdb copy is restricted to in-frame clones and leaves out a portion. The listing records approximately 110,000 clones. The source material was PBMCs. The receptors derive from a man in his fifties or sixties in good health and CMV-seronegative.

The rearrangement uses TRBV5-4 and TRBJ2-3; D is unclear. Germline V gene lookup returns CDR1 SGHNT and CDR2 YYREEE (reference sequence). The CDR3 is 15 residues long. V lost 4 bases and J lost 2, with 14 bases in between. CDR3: CASSVDRVFTDTQYF. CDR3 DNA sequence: TGTGCCAGCAGCGTCGACCGGGTCTTCACAGATACGCAGTATTTT.

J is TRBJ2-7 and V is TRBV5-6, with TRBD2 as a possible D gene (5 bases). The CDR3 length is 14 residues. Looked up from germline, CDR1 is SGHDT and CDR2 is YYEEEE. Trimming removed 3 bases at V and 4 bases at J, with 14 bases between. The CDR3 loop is CASSSILGGYEQYF. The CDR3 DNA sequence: TGTGCCAGCAGCTCCATCCTGGGCGGGTACGAGCAGTACTTC. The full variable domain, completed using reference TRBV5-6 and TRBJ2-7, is DAGVTQSPTHLIKTRGQQVTLRCSPKSGHDTVSWYQQALGQGPQFIFQYYEEEERQRGNFPDRFSGHQFPNYSSELNVNALLLGDSALYLCASSSILGGYEQYFGPGTRLTVT.

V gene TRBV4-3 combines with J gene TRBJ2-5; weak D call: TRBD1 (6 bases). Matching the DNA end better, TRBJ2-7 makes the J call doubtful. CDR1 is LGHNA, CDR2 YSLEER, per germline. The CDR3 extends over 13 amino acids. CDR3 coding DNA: TGCGCCAGCGCCCCGGGACAACACTACGAGCAGTACTTC. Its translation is CASAPGQHYEQYF.

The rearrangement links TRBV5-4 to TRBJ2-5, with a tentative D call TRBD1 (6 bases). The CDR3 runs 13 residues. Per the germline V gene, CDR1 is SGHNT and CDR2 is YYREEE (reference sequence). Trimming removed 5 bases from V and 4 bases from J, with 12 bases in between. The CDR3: CASSTQGVETQYF. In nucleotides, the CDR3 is TGTGCCAGCAGTACACAGGGTGTAGAGACCCAGTACTTC. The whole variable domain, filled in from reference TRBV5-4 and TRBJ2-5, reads ETGVTQSPTHLIKTRGQQVTLRCSSQSGHNTVSWYQQALGQGPQFIFQYYREEENGRGNFPPRFSGLQFPNYSSELNVNALELDDSALYLCASSTQGVETQYFGPGTRLLVL.

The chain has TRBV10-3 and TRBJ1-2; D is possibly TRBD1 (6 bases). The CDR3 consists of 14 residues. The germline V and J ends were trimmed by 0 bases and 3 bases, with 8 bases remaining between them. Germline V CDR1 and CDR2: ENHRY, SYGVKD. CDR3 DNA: TGTGCCATCAGTGAGTCGAGACAGGACTATGGCTACACCTTC. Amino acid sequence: CAISESRQDYGYTF.

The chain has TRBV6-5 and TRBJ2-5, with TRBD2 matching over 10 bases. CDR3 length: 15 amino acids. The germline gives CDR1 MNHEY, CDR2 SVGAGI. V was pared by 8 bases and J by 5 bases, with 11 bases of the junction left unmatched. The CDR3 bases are TGTGCCAGCTCCGCAAGCCTAGCGGGAGACGAGACCCAGTACTTC. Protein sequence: CASSASLAGDETQYF.

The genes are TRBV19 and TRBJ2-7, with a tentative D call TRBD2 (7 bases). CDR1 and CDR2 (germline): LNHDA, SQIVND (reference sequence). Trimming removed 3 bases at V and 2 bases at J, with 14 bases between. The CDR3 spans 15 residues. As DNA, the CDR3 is TGTGCCAGTAGTATGTGGGGGGGCAACGCCTACGAGCAGTACTTC. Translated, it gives CASSMWGGNAYEQYF.

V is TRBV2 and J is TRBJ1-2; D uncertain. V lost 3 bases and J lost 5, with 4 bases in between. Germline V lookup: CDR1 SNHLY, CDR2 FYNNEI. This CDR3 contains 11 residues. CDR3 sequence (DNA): TGTGCCAGCAGTGACCGGTATGGCTACACCTTC. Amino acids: CASSDRYGYTF.

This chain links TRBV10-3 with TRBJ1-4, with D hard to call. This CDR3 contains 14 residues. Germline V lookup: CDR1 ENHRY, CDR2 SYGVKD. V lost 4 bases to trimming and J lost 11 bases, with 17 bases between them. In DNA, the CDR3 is TGTGCCATCAGTGGCGGAGGGCCGAAAGGTAAACTGTTTTTT. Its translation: CAISGGGPKGKLFF.

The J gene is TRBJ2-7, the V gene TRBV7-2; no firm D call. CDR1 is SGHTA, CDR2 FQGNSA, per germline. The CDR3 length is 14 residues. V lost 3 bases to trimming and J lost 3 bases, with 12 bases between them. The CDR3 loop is CASSLNFPYYEQYF. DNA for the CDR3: TGTGCCAGCAGCTTGAACTTTCCTTACTACGAGCAGTACTTC.

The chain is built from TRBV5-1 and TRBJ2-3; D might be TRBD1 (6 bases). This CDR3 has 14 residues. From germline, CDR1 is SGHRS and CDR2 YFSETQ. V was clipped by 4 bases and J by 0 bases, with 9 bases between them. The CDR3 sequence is CASSPQGSTDTQYF. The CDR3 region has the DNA TGCGCCAGCAGCCCCCAGGGGAGCACAGATACGCAGTATTTT.

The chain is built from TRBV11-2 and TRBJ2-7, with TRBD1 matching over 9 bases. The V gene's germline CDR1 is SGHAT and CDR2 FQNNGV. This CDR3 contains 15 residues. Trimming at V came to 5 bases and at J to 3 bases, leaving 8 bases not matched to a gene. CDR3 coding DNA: TGTGCCAGCAGCACAGACAGGGGGACGTTCTACGAGCAGTACTTC. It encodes CASSTDRGTFYEQYF.

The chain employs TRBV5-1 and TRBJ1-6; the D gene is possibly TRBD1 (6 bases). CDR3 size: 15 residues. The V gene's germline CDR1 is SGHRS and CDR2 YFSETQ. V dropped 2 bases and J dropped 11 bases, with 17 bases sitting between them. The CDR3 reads CASSFYHDAGAPLHF. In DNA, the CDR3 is TGCGCCAGCAGCTTCTATCACGACGCAGGGGCACCCCTCCACTTT. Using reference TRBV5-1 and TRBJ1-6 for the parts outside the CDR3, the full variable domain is KAGVTQTPRYLIKTRGQQVTLSCSPISGHRSVSWYQQTPGQGLQFLFEYFSETQRNKGNFPGRFSGRQFSNSRSEMNVSTLELGDSALYLCASSFYHDAGAPLHFGNGTRLTVT.

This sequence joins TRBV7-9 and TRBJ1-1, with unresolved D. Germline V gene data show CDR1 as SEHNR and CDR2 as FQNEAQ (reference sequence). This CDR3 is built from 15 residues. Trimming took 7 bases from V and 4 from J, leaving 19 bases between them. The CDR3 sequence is CASTPRRGVGTEAFF. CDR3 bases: TGTGCCAGCACACCTAGGCGGGGAGTGGGCACTGAAGCTTTCTTT.

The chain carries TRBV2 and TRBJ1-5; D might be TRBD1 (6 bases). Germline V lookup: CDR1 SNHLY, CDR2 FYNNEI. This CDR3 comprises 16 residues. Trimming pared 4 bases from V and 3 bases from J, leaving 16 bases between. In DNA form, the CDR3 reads TGTGCCAGCAGTGCCTCATGGACAGACCTCAATCAGCCCCAGCATTTT. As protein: CASSASWTDLNQPQHF. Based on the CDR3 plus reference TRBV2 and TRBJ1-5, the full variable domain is EPEVTQTPSHQVTQMGQEVILRCVPISNHLYFYWYRQILGQKVEFLVSFYNNEISEKSEIFDDQFSVERPDGSNFTLKIRSTKLEDSAMYFCASSASWTDLNQPQHFGDGTRLSIL.

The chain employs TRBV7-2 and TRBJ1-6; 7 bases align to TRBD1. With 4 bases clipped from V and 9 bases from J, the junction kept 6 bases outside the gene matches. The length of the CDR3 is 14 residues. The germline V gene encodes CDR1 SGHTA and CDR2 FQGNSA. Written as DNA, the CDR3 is TGTGCCAGCAGCTCATCAGGGGGTAGTTCACCCCTCCACTTT. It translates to CASSSSGGSSPLHF. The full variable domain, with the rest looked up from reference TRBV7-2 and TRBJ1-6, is GAGVSQSPSNKVTEKGKDVELRCDPISGHTALYWYRQSLGQGLEFLIYFQGNSAPDKSGLPSDRFSAERTGGSVSTLTIQRTQQEDSAVYLCASSSSGGSSPLHFGNGTRLTVT.

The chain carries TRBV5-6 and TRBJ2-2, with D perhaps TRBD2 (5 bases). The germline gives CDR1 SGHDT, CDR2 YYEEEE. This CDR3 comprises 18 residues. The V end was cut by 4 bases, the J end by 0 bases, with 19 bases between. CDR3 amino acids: CASSTQIDGDANTGELFF. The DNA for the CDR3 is TGTGCCAGCAGCACACAAATTGACGGGGATGCGAACACCGGGGAGCTGTTTTTT.